This TCR beta chain emerged from a study of T cells in Graves' hyperthyroidism and ophthalmopathy. Study-level background: Blood from the periphery was taken at initial diagnosis, before any treatment.

Amplification of TCR beta CDR3 regions was performed using RNA transcripts as template. TCR CDR3 regions were first amplified by RT-PCR with HTBI primers. Each CDR3 protein gets one entry after TCRdb re-called the multiplex PCR reads with MiXCR. The sample carries under 400,000 distinct CDR3 sequences, 18% recorded once. This clonotype showed up many times. The antigen remains unidentified. Germline-derived CDR1 and CDR2 are KGHSH and LQKENI. There are 14 residues in the CDR3. Trimming stripped 2 bases from V and 2 bases from J, with 9 bases between. Enrolled ophthalmopathy patients presented with a Clinical Activity Score of at least 3, a NOSPECS grade of at least 4, and disease duration under 3 months. Uncontrolled infections, other autoimmune diseases, pregnancy or lactation led to exclusion of patients. General study points: The model identified upcoming ophthalmopathy a median approximately six months ahead of onset.

This sequence originates from a woman aged 40-49 years with Graves' ophthalmopathy. Source material: blood. The chain joins TRBV18 to TRBJ1-2; D is perhaps TRBD1 (5 bases). The CDR3 DNA is TGTGCCAGCTCACCAGCCAGGGAGAACTATGGCTACACCTTC. Translation: CASSPARENYGYTF.